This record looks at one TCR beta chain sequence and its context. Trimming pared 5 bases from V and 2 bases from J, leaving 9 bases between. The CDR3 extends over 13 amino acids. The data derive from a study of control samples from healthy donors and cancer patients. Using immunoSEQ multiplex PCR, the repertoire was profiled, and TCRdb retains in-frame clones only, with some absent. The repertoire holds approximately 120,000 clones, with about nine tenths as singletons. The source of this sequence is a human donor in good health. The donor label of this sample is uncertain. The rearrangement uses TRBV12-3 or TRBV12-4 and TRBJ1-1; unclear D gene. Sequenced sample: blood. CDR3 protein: CASSPGVNTEAFF. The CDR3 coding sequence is TGTGCCAGCAGTCCCGGGGTAAACACTGAAGCTTTCTTT.